This T cell receptor (beta chain) is from a study of HIV-infected patients and healthy controls (dated by TCRdb to the mid-2010s). Comments on this clonotype: No antigen is known for it. The input lacks base qualities; no much larger clone sits a single base away.

The library came from 5' RACE. The sequencer was an Illumina MiSeq. TCRdb itself trimmed the public reads at Q25 with fastp, ran MiXCR and retained productive beta chains. Each entry merges the rows of one CDR3 protein and shows their most common DNA and genes. The sample table contains about 70,000 distinct CDR3 sequences; only one count was recorded for less than 20% of them. The ten largest clonotypes hold approximately 5.3% of the sample. At the junction V is shortened by 3 bases and J by 1 base, with 14 bases in between. The CDR3 starts with the cysteine, ends with the phenylalanine, and has 16 residues. CDR3 DNA only is kept here, 48 bases in frame from base 1. CDR1 and CDR2 are read off the germline V gene as LGHNA and YNFKEQ.

Source material: CD4+ T cells from blood. This sequence uses TRBV4-2 and TRBJ2-3; too little of a D gene remains to name it. This TCR derives from a human donor in good health. The nucleotides read TGTGCCAGCAGCCATGTACCTACATCGGGCACAGATACGCAGTATTTT. Translated, it reads CASSHVPTSGTDTQYF.